Presented here are 11 T cell receptor beta chains from one specimen sequenced in a study of neoadjuvant anti-PD-1 for oral cavity cancer. Produced via immunoSEQ multiplex PCR; TCRdb's table is partial and in-frame only. The sample consists of 5,100 or so clones, 55% to 70% of them appearing once. Sequences were derived from tumor tissue, sampled before nivolumab (anti-PD-1) treatment. The receptors were gathered from a person between 35 and 79 years old with oral cavity squamous cell carcinoma.

This chain joins TRBV6-1 and TRBJ1-4, with D unresolved. The V and J ends lost 9 bases and 10 bases respectively, with 21 bases between them. This CDR3 is built from 14 residues. From germline, CDR1 is MNHNS and CDR2 SASEGT. As DNA, the CDR3 is TGTGCCAGTTCGAAAGGGTCGACTTTAAGAAAACTGTTTTTT. This translates into CASSKGSTLRKLFF.

The gene calls are TRBV28 and TRBJ1-1, with D possibly TRBD1 on 6 matching bases. The germline CDR1 and CDR2 sequences are MDHEN and SYDVKM. The CDR3 is 15 residues long. V shed 1 base and J shed 5 bases, with 14 bases lying between them. In nucleotides, the CDR3 is TGTGCCAGCAGTTTATCCCCGGGGGCGGCAACTGAAGCTTTCTTT. Protein: CASSLSPGAATEAFF.

V gene TRBV5-1 combines with J gene TRBJ2-7; 9 bases map to TRBD1. Germline-derived CDR1 and CDR2 are SGHRS and YFSETQ. The J segment lost 2 bases and the V segment lost 0 bases, leaving 9 bases of the junction unmatched. This CDR3 is 17 amino acids long. DNA of the CDR3: TGCGCCAGCAGCTTGGGGGTGGGGACAGGGATGACCTACGAGCAGTACTTC. Protein sequence: CASSLGVGTGMTYEQYF.

The chain has TRBV7-3 and TRBJ1-1; D remains unclear. The CDR3 contains 13 residues. Trimming removed 4 bases from V and 4 bases from J, with 10 bases in between. The germline V gene encodes CDR1 SGHTA and CDR2 FQGTGA. As DNA, the CDR3 is TGTGCCAGCAGCTCCGCCCGGTCCACTGAAGCTTTCTTT. It yields the protein CASSSARSTEAFF.

This clone showed up just a few times. The genes are TRBV29-1 and TRBJ1-3; D possibly corresponds to TRBD1 (6 bases). Germline values: CDR1 SQVTM, CDR2 ANQGSEA. Trimming took off 3 bases at V and 0 bases at J, with 6 bases between the two ends. CDR3 length: 13 amino acids. The CDR3 region is CSVEDSSGNTIYF. The CDR3 bases are TGCAGCGTTGAGGACAGCTCTGGAAACACCATATATTTT.

The CDR3 reads CASRRSGGPNQPQHF. Written as DNA, the CDR3 is TGTGCCAGCAGGCGGTCAGGGGGCCCGAATCAGCCCCAGCATTTT. The chain employs TRBV27 and TRBJ1-5, with 8 bases identical to TRBD1. Germline V CDR1 and CDR2: MNHEY, SMNVEV (reference sequence). CDR3 length: 15 residues. The V gene end was trimmed by 6 bases and the J gene end by 4 bases; junction bases not matched to a gene: 8.

The chain combines TRBV5-1 with TRBJ2-3, with 9 bases fitting TRBD1. Germline loops: CDR1 SGHRS, CDR2 YFSETQ. V was clipped by 4 bases and J by 7 bases; unmatched bases: 13. This CDR3 region has 16 residues. CDR3 DNA: TGCGCCAGCAGCGTAGACGGACAGGGGATTGGGAATACGCAGTATTTT. The encoded protein is CASSVDGQGIGNTQYF.

This clone was picked up a small number of times. The chain has TRBV7-6 and TRBJ2-7, with a possible D match to TRBD1 (7 bases). The CDR3 runs to 14 residues. CDR1 SGHVS and CDR2 FNYEAQ come from the germline V gene. V dropped 8 bases and J dropped 6 bases, with 20 bases sitting between them. The CDR3, as DNA: TGTGCCAGCGGAACTACAGGGGTAGCGGTCGAGCAGTACTTC. Encoded protein: CASGTTGVAVEQYF.

The chain carries TRBV6-1 and TRBJ1-1, with D uncertain. This CDR3 spans 12 amino acids. V gave up 6 bases and J gave up 1 base, with 6 bases separating them. The germline gives CDR1 MNHNS, CDR2 SASEGT. The CDR3 sequence: CASSVGNTEAFF. CDR3 in DNA: TGTGCCAGCAGCGTGGGGAACACTGAAGCTTTCTTT.

This clone has a handful of counts. The chain joins TRBV11-3 to TRBJ1-1; D is possibly TRBD1 (5 bases). The CDR3 consists of 13 residues. Germline CDR1 and CDR2: SGHNT and YENEEA. V was clipped by 4 bases and J by 7 bases, with 13 bases between them. CDR3 protein: CASSSGQGGEAFF. DNA for the CDR3: TGTGCCAGCAGCTCTGGGCAGGGCGGTGAAGCTTTCTTT.

This rearrangement joins TRBV6-1 to TRBJ1-1; 8 bases align to TRBD1. Germline V lookup: CDR1 MNHNS, CDR2 SASEGT. This CDR3 spans 15 amino acids. Trimming at V came to 5 bases and at J to 3 bases, leaving 8 bases not matched to a gene. The CDR3 loop is CASSWGDRRDTEAFF. CDR3 coding DNA: TGTGCCAGCAGTTGGGGGGACAGGAGAGACACTGAAGCTTTCTTT.